The rows below give T cell receptor beta chains drawn from one sample of a study of blood T cell repertoires in COVID-19. TCRdb's copy holds only in-frame clones and misses some; the assay was immunoSEQ multiplex PCR. This repertoire shows approximately 170,000 clones, over 80% found once; its top ten account for under 15%. Sequencing was carried out using peripheral blood. The receptors stem from a man between 65 and 85 years old who had recovered from COVID-19. Both conserved end residues are part of each CDR3. The D gene is left open where the match is weak. Size is stated for part of the rows, as once, few or many counts, or as a class when the clone is expanded.

DNA: TGCGCCAGCAGCCTAACAGGGACAGGGGGTTCCTACGAGCAGTACTTC; CDR3: CASSLTGTGGSYEQYF; J: TRBJ2-7; D: TRBD1; V: TRBV5-1; size: -
DNA: TGTGCCAGCAGGGTACAGGGTTTGGTGAACACTGAAGCTTTCTTT; CDR3: CASRVQGLVNTEAFF; J: TRBJ1-1; D: -; V: TRBV2; size: -
DNA: TGTGCCAGTAGTCCGGGACTAGCGGGAGGAGGCACCGGGGAGCTGTTTTTT; CDR3: CASSPGLAGGGTGELFF; J: TRBJ2-2; D: TRBD2; V: TRBV19; size: -
DNA: TGTGCTAGTGGTCCCCCCCAGGGGACCCAGTACTTC; CDR3: CASGPPQGTQYF; J: TRBJ2-5; D: -; V: TRBV12-5; size: -
DNA: TGCGCCAGCAGTCAAGGCCTACAGGGCTACGAGCAGTACTTC; CDR3: CASSQGLQGYEQYF; J: TRBJ2-7; D: -; V: TRBV10-1; size: -
DNA: TGTGCCAGCAGCTTAGGGGGGACAGGGCAAGAGACCCAGTACTTC; CDR3: CASSLGGTGQETQYF; J: TRBJ2-5; D: TRBD1; V: TRBV7-3; size: -
DNA: TGCGCCAGCAGCAGGGGTGTGGGCTCACCCCTCCACTTT; CDR3: CASSRGVGSPLHF; J: TRBJ1-6; D: -; V: TRBV10-1; size: few
DNA: TGCGCCAGCAGCTTGGTCGCCAGATCTAACTATGGCTACACCTTC; CDR3: CASSLVARSNYGYTF; J: TRBJ1-2; D: -; V: TRBV5-1; size: -
DNA: TGTGCCAGCAGCCAAGATCTTAACTATGGCTACACCTTC; CDR3: CASSQDLNYGYTF; J: TRBJ1-2; D: -; V: TRBV3-1/TRBV3-2; size: -
DNA: TGTGCCAGCAGTGGCGGCTATACTCAAGAGACCCAGTACTTC; CDR3: CASSGGYTQETQYF; J: TRBJ2-5; D: -; V: TRBV2; size: -
DNA: TGTGCCAGCAGTTGGGGGCAGGGGGCTGAAAAACTGTTTTTT; CDR3: CASSWGQGAEKLFF; J: TRBJ1-4; D: TRBD1; V: TRBV28; size: -
DNA: TGTGCCAGCAGCCCACCGGGACAGGACTATGGCTACACCTTC; CDR3: CASSPPGQDYGYTF; J: TRBJ1-2; D: TRBD1; V: TRBV6-2/TRBV6-3; size: -
DNA: TGTGCCAGCAGTTACTCCGACATCTACAATGAGCAGTTCTTC; CDR3: CASSYSDIYNEQFF; J: TRBJ2-1; D: -; V: TRBV6-5; size: -
DNA: TGTGCCAGCAGCTTAGGGACAGACAGAGAGACCCAGTACTTC; CDR3: CASSLGTDRETQYF; J: TRBJ2-5; D: TRBD1; V: TRBV5-4; size: once
DNA: TGTGCCAGCAGCTCGCGACTAGCGGGCAATGAGCAGTTCTTC; CDR3: CASSSRLAGNEQFF; J: TRBJ2-1; D: TRBD2; V: TRBV9; size: -
DNA: TGTGCCAGTAGACACATCGGACTCAGGCAGAACACTGAAGCTTTCTTT; CDR3: CASRHIGLRQNTEAFF; J: TRBJ1-1; D: -; V: TRBV19; size: -
DNA: TGCGCCAGCAGTTCGGGACTAGTCAATGGGGCCTACGAGCAGTACTTC; CDR3: CASSSGLVNGAYEQYF; J: TRBJ2-7; D: TRBD2; V: TRBV5-1; size: -
DNA: TGTGCCAGTCAACTTACGGGACTAGCGGTCGAGCAGTACTTC; CDR3: CASQLTGLAVEQYF; J: TRBJ2-7; D: TRBD2; V: TRBV19; size: -
DNA: TGTGCCAGCAGCCAAGGGACACCCGGAAACACCATATATTTT; CDR3: CASSQGTPGNTIYF; J: TRBJ1-3; D: -; V: TRBV3-1/TRBV3-2; size: -
DNA: TGTGCCAGCAGCTTGGTGGGCGGGAAGATTGATACGCAGTATTTT; CDR3: CASSLVGGKIDTQYF; J: TRBJ2-3; D: -; V: TRBV5-6; size: -
DNA: TGTGCCAGCAGCTTAGAAGGGGGCAGGGGGTCTTCACCCCTCCACTTT; CDR3: CASSLEGGRGSSPLHF; J: TRBJ1-6; D: TRBD1; V: TRBV7-2; size: -
DNA: TGTGCCAGCAGTTACGTATTGCAGAATTCACCCCTCCACTTT; CDR3: CASSYVLQNSPLHF; J: TRBJ1-6; D: -; V: TRBV6-5; size: few
DNA: TGTGCCAGCAGCCAAACAGGGGTCAAGCACGAGCAGTACTTC; CDR3: CASSQTGVKHEQYF; J: TRBJ2-7; D: TRBD1; V: TRBV5-6; size: -
DNA: TGCAGCGTGGTTACTAGCGGGAGTGACAATGAGCAGTTCTTC; CDR3: CSVVTSGSDNEQFF; J: TRBJ2-1; D: TRBD2; V: TRBV29-1; size: -
DNA: TGTGCCAGCAGCGCCCAGGGGGTTTTGACAGATACGCAGTATTTT; CDR3: CASSAQGVLTDTQYF; J: TRBJ2-3; D: TRBD1; V: TRBV2; size: -
DNA: TGTGCCACCGAGGAGGGGAAGGGGCAAGAGACCCAGTACTTC; CDR3: CATEEGKGQETQYF; J: TRBJ2-5; D: -; V: TRBV24-1; size: -
DNA: TGCGCCAGCAGCTTGACAGGGGTCAGGGAGACCCAGTACTTC; CDR3: CASSLTGVRETQYF; J: TRBJ2-5; D: TRBD1; V: TRBV5-1; size: once
DNA: TGTGCCAGCAGCCAAGTCCGAGGACTAGCGGGAGTTGAGCAGTACTTC; CDR3: CASSQVRGLAGVEQYF; J: TRBJ2-7; D: TRBD2; V: TRBV3-1/TRBV3-2; size: -
DNA: TGTGCCAGCAGTTACGGACAGAACTATGGCTACACCTTC; CDR3: CASSYGQNYGYTF; J: TRBJ1-2; D: -; V: TRBV28; size: -
DNA: TGTGCCAGCAGCCAAGGAGCGGGAGGAGGGGCCGGGGAGCTGTTTTTT; CDR3: CASSQGAGGGAGELFF; J: TRBJ2-2; D: TRBD2; V: TRBV4-2; size: -
DNA: TGTGCCAGCAGCCTCCGACAGCTTTCATCTTATGGCTACACCTTC; CDR3: CASSLRQLSSYGYTF; J: TRBJ1-2; D: -; V: TRBV5-4; size: -
DNA: TGCGCCAGCAGCCAAGATCTTTCGACCGCGGTCCGGAATACGCAGTATTTT; CDR3: CASSQDLSTAVRNTQYF; J: TRBJ2-3; D: -; V: TRBV4-3; size: few
DNA: TGTGCCAGCAGTTATGACAAGACCACAGATACGCAGTATTTT; CDR3: CASSYDKTTDTQYF; J: TRBJ2-3; D: -; V: TRBV6-5; size: once
DNA: TGTGCCAGCAGTGAAGAGGGGGATCAGCCCCAGCATTTT; CDR3: CASSEEGDQPQHF; J: TRBJ1-5; D: -; V: TRBV2; size: -
DNA: TGTGCCAGCAGCAAGACAGTCACTCTTCAGCCCCAGCATTTT; CDR3: CASSKTVTLQPQHF; J: TRBJ1-5; D: -; V: TRBV6-2/TRBV6-3; size: -